This T cell receptor beta chain was recovered during a study of a mutant IDH1 vaccine in newly diagnosed glioma. Whole-study context: Commencement of vaccination occurred 4-6 weeks following radiotherapy alone, or concurrently with temozolomide cycles. Radiotherapy, temozolomide, or both had been given previously, and both were given to most.

Assay: immunoSEQ multiplex PCR; the TCRdb copy retains only in-frame clones and omits some. This repertoire shows about 130,000 clones, roughly 75% found once; its top ten account for 4.5% to 6%. Concerning this clone itself: Its cognate antigen is unknown.

This sample's time point: week 11, during vaccination. Vaccination comprised doses that each held 300 ug of mutant IDH1 20-mer peptide, plus topical imiquimod. Diagnosis in the donors showed new WHO grade 3 or 4 astrocytomas that were IDH1-mutant and ATRX-lost. The CDR3 sequence is 21 residues long. Germline CDR1 SNHLY, CDR2 FYNNEI. V lost 0 bases to trimming and J lost 1 base; unmatched junction nucleotides: 12. The rearrangement links TRBV2 to TRBJ2-2; TRBD2 matches at 12 bases. The material was PBMCs, obtained from a glioma patient whose treatment included an IDH1 peptide vaccine. This clonotype originated in a man in his forties with glioma. CDR3 coding DNA: TGTGCCAGCAGTGAAGCGCTTAGGGCTAGCGGGAGGGCGGTGAACACCGGGGAGCTGTTTTTT. This sequence encodes CASSEALRASGRAVNTGELFF.